The entry below gives a single T cell receptor beta chain sequence along with its context. The repertoire was sequenced with immunoSEQ multiplex PCR; TCRdb's copy has only in-frame clones and lacks some. The repertoire holds fewer than 120,000 clones, with 65% to 90% as singletons. The sample comes from a study of blood T cell repertoires in COVID-19. Sequencing was carried out using peripheral blood. The sequence derives from a woman aged 60-75 years with acute or convalescent COVID-19.

The CDR3 is CASSNLAGGISYEQYF. DNA of the CDR3: TGTGCCAGTAGTAACCTAGCGGGGGGCATCTCCTACGAGCAGTACTTC. V and J are TRBV19 and TRBJ2-7; TRBD2 matches at 11 bases. Trimming took 4 bases from V and 0 from J; bases not matched to a gene: 5. CDR3 length: 16 amino acids. Germline V gene data show CDR1 as LNHDA and CDR2 as SQIVND (reference sequence).